Listed below are T cell receptor beta chains from one sample, sequenced in a study of blood T cell repertoires in COVID-19. Sequencing used immunoSEQ multiplex PCR; TCRdb keeps in-frame clones, though not all of them. The top ten clones hold under 3% of a sample with 250,000 to 400,000 clones, approximately 87% of them seen once. Sequenced sample: peripheral blood. The receptor source for this set is a woman aged 25 to 39 with COVID-19, enrolled during active disease. Both conserved end residues are trimmed from each CDR3. Size values are once, few and many counts, or a class for expanded clones, and some rows have none.

j_gene	abundance	v_gene	CDR3aa
TRBJ1-1	-	TRBV24-1	ATRYQGEAF
TRBJ1-6	many	TRBV7-6	ASSFGQGAENSPLH
TRBJ1-2	-	TRBV20-1	SASVGGDYGYT
TRBJ2-7	-	TRBV10-3	AISDPGGSYEQY
TRBJ1-5	-	TRBV12-3/TRBV12-4	ASSLFGVQPQH
TRBJ1-2	-	TRBV5-6	ASSPPSGTDRPYGYT
TRBJ2-1	many	TRBV6-1	ASSEGGGSYNEQF
TRBJ1-5	-	TRBV19	ASSIMEVGQPQH
TRBJ2-3	-	TRBV18	ASSPPQGLSGSTQY
TRBJ2-3	-	TRBV6-5	ASEPGVVNTDTQY
TRBJ2-2	-	TRBV3-1/TRBV3-2	ASSPGGSSGELF
TRBJ1-1	-	TRBV30	AWSLALNTEAF
TRBJ1-1	-	TRBV4-2	ASSHAEGRDTEAF
TRBJ2-7	-	TRBV12-2	ASRLETTSGTYEQY
TRBJ2-6	-	TRBV19	ASSIGGTGANVLT
TRBJ1-1	-	TRBV19	ASSKPGVTEAF
TRBJ2-2	many	TRBV3-1/TRBV3-2	ASSQDYAGELF
TRBJ1-1	few	TRBV5-1	ASSRTGGANTEAF
TRBJ1-1	-	TRBV5-1	ASSSDSRGTEAF
TRBJ2-6	-	TRBV4-2	ASSQDWSGGANVLT
TRBJ1-2	-	TRBV4-2	ASTDKGQAKGNYGYT
TRBJ2-3	-	TRBV27	ASKREPSTDTQY
TRBJ2-7	-	TRBV25-1	ASSEYKTGYYEQY
TRBJ2-5	-	TRBV10-3	AISESSFRGRGAQETQY